These 21 T cell receptor beta chains share one sample of origin, sequenced in a study of T cell responses to AZD1222 COVID-19 vaccine (TCRdb year 2021). According to the study, the label for this sample's time point signals: baseline before first vaccination. Interpreted using the paper, the treatment or condition label stands for: meningococcal conjugate vaccine given as trial control. To prepare the library, the immunoSEQ multiplex PCR assay was applied. TCRdb took this table from immuneACCESS and kept in-frame rearrangements with V and J called. Such tables lack part of the clones; where checked against another copy, unresolved V genes explain under half of the gap, and the rest is unexplained. The sample records roughly 150,000 clones, approximately 90% of which are singletons. 3% to 4% of the sample goes to the ten largest clones. The material was peripheral blood, obtained on day 0 of MenACWY control vaccination. The receptor source for this set is an adult in good health.

J is TRBJ1-1 and V is TRBV7-8, with D possibly TRBD1 on 5 matching bases. The CDR3 is 14 residues long. Germline V gene data show CDR1 as SGHVS and CDR2 as FQNEAQ. Between the trimmed V and J ends, which lost 1 base and 1 base, there was a span of 7 bases. CDR3 DNA sequence: TGTGCCAGCAGCTTAGGTGGGGGGAACACTGAAGCTTTCTTT. It codes for CASSLGGGNTEAFF.

This clone occurred once. The rearrangement links TRBV28 to TRBJ2-2, with TRBD1 matching 7 bases. Germline-derived CDR1 and CDR2 are MDHEN and SYDVKM. The CDR3 extends over 15 amino acids. The J segment lost 2 bases and the V segment lost 5 bases, leaving 5 bases of the junction unmatched. DNA for the CDR3: TGTGCCAGCAGTATGGGACAGCTAAACACCGGGGAGCTGTTTTTT. It is translated as CASSMGQLNTGELFF.

The chain couples TRBV6-4 to TRBJ1-2, with TRBD1 matching 10 bases. CDR3 length: 15 residues. The V and J ends lost 5 bases and 6 bases, in that order; junction bases with no gene match: 9. Germline V gene data show CDR1 as MRHNA and CDR2 as SNTAGT. The CDR3 loop reads CASSPRGQGTDGYTF. The CDR3, as DNA: TGTGCCAGCAGTCCCCGGGGACAGGGGACTGATGGCTACACCTTC.

The rearrangement joins TRBV5-1 to TRBJ1-1, with D possibly being TRBD1 (6 bases). Trimming pared 0 bases from V and 6 bases from J, leaving 12 bases between. CDR1 and CDR2 (germline): SGHRS, YFSETQ. This CDR3 spans 14 amino acids. In nucleotides, the CDR3 is TGCGCCAGCAGCTTGGCCGGGGGGGCGGCTGAAGCTTTCTTT. This translates into CASSLAGGAAEAFF.

The V and J genes are TRBV6-4 and TRBJ2-1, with D possibly being TRBD2 (5 bases). This CDR3 has 13 residues. The V gene's germline CDR1 is MRHNA and CDR2 SNTAGT. V was cut by 4 bases and J by 9 bases, with 13 bases left in between. The CDR3 nucleotides are TGTGCCAGCAGTGCTAGCAGAATTACTGAGCAGTTCTTC. This sequence encodes CASSASRITEQFF.

V usage is TRBV7-9 and J usage is TRBJ1-1; no clear D gene. CDR3 length: 11 amino acids. Trimming pared 4 bases from V and 5 bases from J, leaving 5 bases between. Germline loops: CDR1 SEHNR, CDR2 FQNEAQ (reference sequence). The CDR3 loop reads CASSWRTEAFF. The DNA of the CDR3 is TGTGCCAGCAGCTGGAGAACTGAAGCTTTCTTT.

The chain has TRBV4-2 and TRBJ1-6; TRBD1 matches at 8 bases. The CDR3 totals 18 residues. J was trimmed by 5 bases and V by 0 bases; bases with no gene match: 9. The V gene's germline CDR1 is LGHNA and CDR2 YNFKEQ. CDR3 nucleotide sequence: TGTGCCAGCAGCCAAGACTCCACAGGGGGGAAGAATAATTCACCCCTCCACTTT. As protein: CASSQDSTGGKNNSPLHF.

The V call is TRBV2, the J call TRBJ2-2; 11 nucleotides align to TRBD2. From germline, CDR1 is SNHLY and CDR2 FYNNEI. The CDR3 spans 17 residues. Trimming cost V 6 bases and J 6 bases; bases outside gene matches: 12. CDR3: CASSAVRTSGFAGELFF. The DNA of the CDR3 is TGTGCCAGCAGCGCCGTCCGGACTAGCGGGTTCGCCGGGGAGCTGTTTTTT.

V and J are TRBV7-3 and TRBJ2-3; D is tentatively TRBD1 or TRBD2 (5 bases each). In germline, CDR1 is SGHTA, CDR2 FQGTGA. The CDR3 has 17 residues. V was pared by 2 bases and J by 5 bases, with 20 bases between. CDR3 amino acids: CASSLSGTPNSVDTQYF. The CDR3 nucleotides are TGTGCCAGCAGCTTATCCGGGACCCCCAATTCAGTAGATACGCAGTATTTT.

The V call is TRBV2, the J call TRBJ1-2; possible D gene TRBD1, 6 bases. CDR1 is SNHLY and CDR2 is FYNNEI in the germline V gene. Trimming took off 7 bases at V and 6 bases at J, with 18 bases between the two ends. The CDR3 is 14 amino acids. CDR3: CASTPAEGGNGYTF. CDR3 in DNA: TGTGCCAGCACGCCCGCAGAGGGGGGCAATGGCTACACCTTC.

CDR3: CATKGLAGNDQPQHF. The CDR3 bases are TGTGCCACTAAAGGGCTGGCAGGGAACGATCAGCCCCAGCATTTT. This chain uses TRBV10-3 with TRBJ1-5, with D perhaps matching TRBD1 (5 bases). Per the germline V gene, CDR1 is ENHRY and CDR2 is SYGVKD. V was clipped by 10 bases and J by 5 bases, with 21 bases between them. This CDR3 comprises 15 residues.

The genes are TRBV19 and TRBJ1-1; no clear D gene. Germline CDR1 LNHDA, CDR2 SQIVND (reference sequence). V was trimmed by 3 bases and J by 5 bases, leaving 16 bases between them. CDR3 length: 15 amino acids. CDR3 in amino acids: CASSMGWISGTEAFF. The CDR3 DNA is TGTGCCAGTAGTATGGGGTGGATCTCGGGGACTGAAGCTTTCTTT.

V is TRBV5-1 and J is TRBJ1-2; D is unclear. V shed 0 bases and J shed 6 bases, with 12 bases lying between them. Germline CDR1 and CDR2: SGHRS and YFSETQ. This CDR3 is 14 amino acids long. CDR3 in DNA: TGCGCCAGCAGCTTGGGAGGCCCAGAGAATGGCTACACCTTC. Translation: CASSLGGPENGYTF.

This clone showed up just once. The chain has TRBV14 and TRBJ1-4; unclear D gene. The CDR3 is 16 residues long. Trimming stripped 2 bases from V and 4 bases from J, with 14 bases between. Per germline, CDR1 SGHDN and CDR2 FVKESK. CDR3 sequence (DNA): TGTGCCAGCAGCCAATCTAGTCCGGGAATTAATGAAAAACTGTTTTTT. Residues: CASSQSSPGINEKLFF.

The chain couples TRBV20-1 to TRBJ2-7; 11 nucleotides line up with TRBD2. There are 14 residues in the CDR3. Unmatched junction bases numbered 8, after V lost 3 bases and J lost 7 bases. CDR1 DFQATT and CDR2 SNEGSKA come from the germline V gene (reference sequence). Here the CDR3 reads CSASKGTSGREQYF. The CDR3 nucleotides read TGCAGTGCTAGTAAGGGGACTAGCGGTCGGGAGCAGTACTTC.

The chain couples TRBV5-1 to TRBJ2-2; weak D call: TRBD1 (6 bases). Germline loops: CDR1 SGHRS, CDR2 YFSETQ. The length of the CDR3 is 15 residues. V was shortened by 2 bases and J by 3 bases, with 11 bases between the two germline ends. This chain's CDR3 is CASSLGTTYTGELFF. DNA of the CDR3: TGCGCCAGCAGCTTAGGGACAACCTACACCGGGGAGCTGTTTTTT.

V gene TRBV5-5 combines with J gene TRBJ2-3; no reliable D call. CDR1 and CDR2 (germline): SGHKS, YYEKEE (reference sequence). Trimming removed 2 bases at V and 2 bases at J, with 9 bases between. CDR3 size: 14 residues. CDR3 in DNA: TGTGCCAGCAGCTTTCTGGGCCCCACAGATACGCAGTATTTT. Protein: CASSFLGPTDTQYF. Looking up the rest from reference TRBV5-5 and TRBJ2-3 gives the full variable domain: DAGVTQSPTHLIKTRGQQVTLRCSPISGHKSVSWYQQVLGQGPQFIFQYYEKEERGRGNFPDRFSARQFPNYSSELNVNALLLGDSALYLCASSFLGPTDTQYFGPGTRLTVL.

The chain uses TRBV19 and TRBJ1-5; possible D gene TRBD1, 6 bases. The CDR3 consists of 16 residues. Trimming left V 3 bases short and J 3 bases short, with 15 bases between. Per germline, CDR1 LNHDA and CDR2 SQIVND (reference sequence). The chain's CDR3 is CASSMFLQGNNQPQHF. In DNA, the CDR3 is TGTGCCAGTAGTATGTTCTTACAGGGCAACAATCAGCCCCAGCATTTT.

The chain uses TRBV2 and TRBJ2-3; 7 bases are a match to TRBD1. This CDR3 is 15 amino acids long. Looked up from germline, CDR1 is SNHLY and CDR2 is FYNNEI. The J segment lost 5 bases and the V segment lost 6 bases, leaving 11 bases of the junction unmatched. Here the CDR3 reads CASREALGGRDTQYF. The CDR3 DNA follows: TGTGCCAGCAGAGAGGCTTTAGGGGGCCGAGATACGCAGTATTTT. The whole variable domain, filled in from reference TRBV2 and TRBJ2-3, reads EPEVTQTPSHQVTQMGQEVILRCVPISNHLYFYWYRQILGQKVEFLVSFYNNEISEKSEIFDDQFSVERPDGSNFTLKIRSTKLEDSAMYFCASREALGGRDTQYFGPGTRLTVL.

The CDR3 nucleotides are TGTGCCAGCAGCTTCCTGTCACAGGGGAGTAATGAGCAGTTCTTC. It encodes CASSFLSQGSNEQFF. The J gene is TRBJ2-1, the V gene TRBV7-2, with TRBD1 identical over 7 bases. With V trimmed by 3 bases and J by 7 bases, 9 bases remained unmatched. Germline V gives CDR1 SGHTA, CDR2 FQGNSA. The CDR3 length is 15 residues.

The CDR3 DNA follows: TGCGCCAGCAGCCAATATCCGAGGAGGGATAGCAATCAGCCCCAGCATTTT. As protein: CASSQYPRRDSNQPQHF. The rearrangement uses TRBV4-1 and TRBJ1-5; D not resolved. The CDR3 is 17 amino acids. The V end was cut by 2 bases, the J end by 0 bases, with 14 bases between. CDR1 is MGHRA, CDR2 YSYEKL, per germline.